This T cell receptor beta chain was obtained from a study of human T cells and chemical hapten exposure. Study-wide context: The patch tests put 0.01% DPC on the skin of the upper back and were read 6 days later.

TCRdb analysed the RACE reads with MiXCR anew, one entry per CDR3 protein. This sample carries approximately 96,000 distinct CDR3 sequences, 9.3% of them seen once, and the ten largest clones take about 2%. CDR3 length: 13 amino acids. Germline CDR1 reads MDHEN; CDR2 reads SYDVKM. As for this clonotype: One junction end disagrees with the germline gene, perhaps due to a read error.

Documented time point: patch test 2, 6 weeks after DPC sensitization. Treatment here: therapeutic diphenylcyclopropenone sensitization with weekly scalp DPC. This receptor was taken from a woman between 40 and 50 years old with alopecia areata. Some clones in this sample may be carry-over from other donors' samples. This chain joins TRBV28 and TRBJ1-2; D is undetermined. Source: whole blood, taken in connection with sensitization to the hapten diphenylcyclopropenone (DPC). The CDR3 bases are TGTGCCAGTAGTTCCAGACGGAACTATGGCTACACCTTC. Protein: CASSSRRNYGYTF.